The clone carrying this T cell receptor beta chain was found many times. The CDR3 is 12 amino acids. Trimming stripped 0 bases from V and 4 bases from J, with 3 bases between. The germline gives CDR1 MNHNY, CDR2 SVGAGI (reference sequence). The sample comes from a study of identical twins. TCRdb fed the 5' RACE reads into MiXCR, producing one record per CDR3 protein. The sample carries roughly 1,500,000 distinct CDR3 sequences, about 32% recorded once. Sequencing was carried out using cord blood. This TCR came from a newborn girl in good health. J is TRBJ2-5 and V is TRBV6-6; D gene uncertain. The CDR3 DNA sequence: TGTGCCAGCAGTTACTCCCCAGAGACCCAGTACTTC. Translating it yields CASSYSPETQYF.